The 27 T cell receptor beta chains reported below all come from one sample, sequenced in a study of cytomegalovirus exposure and HLA in healthy donors (dated by TCRdb to between 2016 and 2019). Receptor libraries were prepared by the immunoSEQ multiplex PCR assay. For the multiplex PCR, a mixture combining 60 forward primers for TCR Vbeta segments and 13 reverse primers for TCR Jbeta segments was used. TCRdb took over this immuneACCESS table, retaining in-frame rearrangements with V and J assigned. Such tables are incomplete; in checked studies, under half of the missing clones stem from an unresolved V gene, and the remainder is unexplained. Within this sample are around 130,000 clones, with around 81% of them counted one time only. The top ten hold 0.55% to 0.85% of the sample. Sequencing was carried out using PBMCs. All receptors derive from a man aged 18 to 30 in good health and CMV-seronegative.

This rearrangement joins TRBV10-1 to TRBJ1-3; D gene uncertain. The V gene's germline CDR1 is WNHNN and CDR2 SYGVQD (reference sequence). Trimming took 3 bases from V and 3 from J, leaving 9 bases between them. CDR3 length: 14 amino acids. The chain's CDR3 is CASSESGSGNTIYF. In DNA form, the CDR3 reads TGCGCCAGCAGTGAATCGGGAAGTGGAAACACCATATATTTT.

This chain connects TRBV9 to TRBJ1-2; 8 bases line up with TRBD1. V was clipped by 4 bases and J by 8 bases; unmatched bases: 7. Germline CDR1 is SGDLS and CDR2 is YYNGEE. The length of the CDR3 is 13 residues. This CDR3 is CASSTRGRDGYTF. Written as DNA, the CDR3 is TGTGCCAGCAGCACCAGGGGGCGCGACGGCTACACCTTC.

The V and J genes are TRBV28 and TRBJ1-6; 9 bases map to TRBD1. Germline V gives CDR1 MDHEN, CDR2 SYDVKM. CDR3 length: 14 amino acids. The trim removed 7 bases at V and 9 bases at J, leaving 7 bases unmatched. CDR3 in DNA: TGTGCCAGCATTCTAACAGGGGGCGGTTCACCCCTCCACTTT. It specifies CASILTGGGSPLHF.

V is TRBV29-1 and J is TRBJ1-2, with 11 nucleotides matching TRBD1. V was pared by 7 bases and J by 0 bases, with 13 bases of the junction left unmatched. Germline-derived CDR1 and CDR2 are SQVTM and ANQGSEA. The CDR3 length is 17 residues. DNA for the CDR3: TGCAGCGCCATTAACCGGGGACAGGGGGAAGCTAACTATGGCTACACCTTC. Protein: CSAINRGQGEANYGYTF.

The chain employs TRBV5-4 and TRBJ2-7; the match to TRBD1 covers 11 bases. Germline V CDR1 and CDR2: SGHNT, YYREEE (reference sequence). Losses at the gene ends were 2 bases for V and 6 bases for J; bases not matched to a gene: 4. The CDR3 covers 14 residues. The CDR3 DNA follows: TGTGCCAGCAGCTTCTCCGGGACAGGGGGCGAGCAGTACTTC. Amino acid sequence: CASSFSGTGGEQYF.

The rearrangement uses TRBV10-3 and TRBJ1-5, with 9 positions matching TRBD1. The CDR3 totals 15 residues. V lost 3 bases to trimming and J lost 3 bases; unmatched junction nucleotides: 3. The germline V gene encodes CDR1 ENHRY and CDR2 SYGVKD. CDR3 region: CAISEGTGNNQPQHF. The CDR3 nucleotides read TGTGCCATCAGTGAAGGGACAGGGAACAATCAGCCCCAGCATTTT.

The J gene is TRBJ2-3, the V gene TRBV5-1; 7 positions agree with TRBD2. Trimming at V came to 4 bases and at J to 2 bases, leaving 7 bases not matched to a gene. The CDR3 length is 15 residues. Germline CDR1 is SGHRS and CDR2 is YFSETQ. CDR3 loop: CASSPWGGTTDTQYF. CDR3 in DNA: TGCGCCAGCAGCCCTTGGGGGGGAACCACAGATACGCAGTATTTT.

This chain joins TRBV7-9 and TRBJ1-3; no clear D. The CDR3 loop spans 16 amino acids. V lost 5 bases and J 0 bases, leaving 14 bases between the germline ends. Per germline, CDR1 SEHNR and CDR2 FQNEAQ (reference sequence). In DNA, the CDR3 is TGTGCCAGCAGCCCCCCCGGGGTCCGCTCTGGAAACACCATATATTTT. Its translation is CASSPPGVRSGNTIYF.

The rearrangement links TRBV10-3 to TRBJ1-2; 9 bases are a match to TRBD1. This CDR3 is built from 14 residues. The germline CDR1 and CDR2 sequences are ENHRY and SYGVKD. Trimming took 10 bases from V and 3 from J; bases not matched to a gene: 9. In DNA, the CDR3 is TGTGCCACCGGGGGACAGGGAGGAGACTATGGCTACACCTTC. Translating gives CATGGQGGDYGYTF.

CDR3 sequence reads: CASSLSAGREEQFF. The CDR3, as DNA: TGTGCCAGCAGCTTAAGCGCGGGGCGAGAGGAGCAGTTCTTC. The rearrangement uses TRBV7-9 and TRBJ2-1; the D gene is possibly TRBD2 (6 bases). Germline loops: CDR1 SEHNR, CDR2 FQNEAQ (reference sequence). The V and J ends lost 2 bases and 10 bases respectively, with 15 bases between them. The CDR3 is made up of 14 amino acids. The whole variable domain, remainder taken from reference TRBV7-9 and TRBJ2-1, is DTGVSQNPRHKITKRGQNVTFRCDPISEHNRLYWYRQTLGQGPEFLTYFQNEAQLEKSRLLSDRFSAERPKGSFSTLEIQRTEQGDSAMYLCASSLSAGREEQFFGPGTRLTVL.

The CDR3 reads CASLGGRSSKNIQYF. CDR3 DNA sequence: TGTGCCAGCCTGGGGGGAAGAAGTTCCAAAAACATTCAGTACTTC. The gene calls are TRBV28 and TRBJ2-4; maybe TRBD2 (6 bases). CDR1 MDHEN and CDR2 SYDVKM come from the germline V gene. The CDR3 spans 15 residues. Trimming left V 8 bases short and J 2 bases short, with 16 bases between.

This chain links TRBV4-1 with TRBJ2-3, with TRBD1 as a possible D gene (5 bases). The CDR3 totals 13 residues. Germline V gives CDR1 MGHRA, CDR2 YSYEKL. Trimming took 6 bases from V and 1 from J, leaving 8 bases between them. CDR3 residues: CASRIQGTDTQYF. The CDR3 bases are TGCGCCAGCAGGATACAGGGCACAGATACGCAGTATTTT.

The V call is TRBV7-6, the J call TRBJ1-3; D is ambiguous. In germline, CDR1 is SGHVS, CDR2 FNYEAQ. The CDR3 is made up of 11 amino acids. Deletions cut 11 bases from V and 6 bases from J, with 11 bases between. CDR3 in amino acids: CAWEELNTIYF. For the CDR3, the DNA is TGTGCCTGGGAGGAGCTAAACACCATATATTTT.

This chain uses TRBV25-1 with TRBJ1-4; 8 bases fit TRBD1. In germline, CDR1 is MGHDK, CDR2 SYGVNS. V shed 2 bases and J 6 bases; nucleotides not matched to a gene: 2. The CDR3 is made up of 14 amino acids. The CDR3 DNA follows: TGTGCCAGCAGTGAACTGGACAGGGATGAAAAACTGTTTTTT. As protein: CASSELDRDEKLFF.

The rearrangement joins TRBV11-2 to TRBJ1-2; TRBD1 matches 7 bases. Germline CDR1 is SGHAT and CDR2 is FQNNGV. V shed 5 bases, J shed 8 bases, and the junction held 11 bases outside the gene matches. This CDR3 spans 14 amino acids. CDR3 amino acids: CASSLPTGAGGYTF. Written as DNA, the CDR3 is TGTGCCAGCAGCCTCCCCACAGGGGCCGGGGGCTACACCTTC.

The chain combines TRBV4-1 with TRBJ1-5, with D unclear. The CDR3 covers 13 residues. CDR1 and CDR2 (germline): MGHRA, YSYEKL. The V and J ends lost 6 bases and 4 bases respectively, with 10 bases between them. CDR3 loop: CASSLDFNQPQHF. The CDR3 bases are TGCGCCAGCAGTCTGGACTTTAATCAGCCCCAGCATTTT.

The rearrangement uses TRBV30 and TRBJ2-5; no clear D gene. Germline V lookup: CDR1 GTSNPN, CDR2 SVGIG (reference sequence). Trimming removed 1 base from V and 2 bases from J, with 14 bases in between. The CDR3 has 15 residues. The CDR3 here is CAWSARRALQETQYF. CDR3 in DNA: TGTGCCTGGAGTGCTCGAAGAGCCCTACAAGAGACCCAGTACTTC.

The J gene is TRBJ2-2, the V gene TRBV4-3, with TRBD2 matching 8 bases. The V gene's germline CDR1 is LGHNA and CDR2 YSLEER. With V trimmed by 0 bases and J by 1 base, 7 bases remained unmatched. The CDR3 loop spans 18 amino acids. CDR3 sequence: CASSQDVRRGVNTGELFF. The CDR3 DNA reads TGCGCCAGCAGCCAAGACGTCCGGCGGGGGGTGAACACCGGGGAGCTGTTTTTT.

The chain employs TRBV14 and TRBJ1-3; no clear D gene. The V gene's germline CDR1 is SGHDN and CDR2 FVKESK. V shed 1 base and J shed 0 bases, with 7 bases lying between them. This CDR3 has 15 residues. The CDR3 protein is CASSQARYSGNTIYF. The DNA of the CDR3 is TGTGCCAGCAGCCAAGCCAGGTACTCTGGAAACACCATATATTTT.

The genes are TRBV7-8 and TRBJ2-5, with a possible D match to TRBD2 (6 bases). There are 17 residues in the CDR3. The V gene lost 0 bases and the J gene lost 5 bases, with 19 bases spanning the gap. From germline, CDR1 is SGHVS and CDR2 FQNEAQ. The CDR3 sequence: CASSLAGGNLGRETQYF. In DNA form, the CDR3 reads TGTGCCAGCAGCTTAGCGGGCGGGAACCTGGGCCGGGAGACCCAGTACTTC. Combining the CDR3 with reference TRBV7-8 and TRBJ2-5 gives the whole variable domain GAGVSQSPRYKVAKRGQDVALRCDPISGHVSLFWYQQALGQGPEFLTYFQNEAQLDKSGLPSDRFFAERPEGSVSTLKIQRTQQEDSAVYLCASSLAGGNLGRETQYFGPGTRLLVL.

The chain couples TRBV19 to TRBJ1-1; 8 nucleotides agree with TRBD1. This CDR3 has 16 amino acids. Germline V gene sequence: CDR1 LNHDA, CDR2 SQIVND (reference sequence). With V trimmed by 4 bases and J by 0 bases, 7 bases remained unmatched. CDR3 in DNA: TGTGCCAGTAGTAACAGGGGGGGTTTCATGAACACTGAAGCTTTCTTT. Translating it yields CASSNRGGFMNTEAFF.

The chain carries TRBV7-8 and TRBJ2-3; D unresolved. CDR1 and CDR2 from the germline V gene are SGHVS and FQNEAQ. This CDR3 is 10 amino acids long. Trimming removed 5 bases from V and 9 bases from J, with 6 bases in between. The CDR3 protein is CASSPLTQYF. The CDR3 DNA follows: TGTGCCAGCAGCCCCTTAACGCAGTATTTT. Using reference TRBV7-8 and TRBJ2-3 for the parts outside the CDR3, the full variable domain is GAGVSQSPRYKVAKRGQDVALRCDPISGHVSLFWYQQALGQGPEFLTYFQNEAQLDKSGLPSDRFFAERPEGSVSTLKIQRTQQEDSAVYLCASSPLTQYFGPGTRLTVL.

A single count supports this clone. The chain employs TRBV7-2 and TRBJ2-7; D possibly corresponds to TRBD1 (5 bases). This CDR3 contains 13 residues. Germline lookup yields CDR1 SGHTA and CDR2 FQGNSA. Trimming cost V 0 bases and J 6 bases, with 9 bases left between them. The CDR3 sequence: CASSLAGEGEQYF. The CDR3 nucleotides read TGTGCCAGCAGCTTAGCAGGGGAAGGCGAGCAGTACTTC.

The V and J genes are TRBV5-4 and TRBJ1-2, with no clear D. This CDR3 contains 15 residues. Germline-derived CDR1 and CDR2 are SGHNT and YYREEE (reference sequence). V gave up 0 bases and J gave up 3 bases, with 12 bases separating them. The CDR3 region is CASSLVPADYYGYTF. The CDR3 DNA sequence: TGTGCCAGCAGCTTGGTACCCGCGGACTACTATGGCTACACCTTC.

The V call is TRBV20-1, the J call TRBJ2-1, with D tentatively TRBD2 (6 bases). The CDR3 loop spans 10 amino acids. Germline CDR1 is DFQATT and CDR2 is SNEGSKA (reference sequence). The germline V and J ends were trimmed by 5 bases and 13 bases, with 12 bases remaining between them. CDR3 nucleotides: TGCAGTGCTCGACTAGGGACCCAGTTCTTC. This translates into CSARLGTQFF.

The chain carries TRBV15 and TRBJ2-1; 8 bases are a match to TRBD2. This CDR3 contains 15 residues. The germline gives CDR1 LNHNV, CDR2 YYDKDF (reference sequence). V gave up 3 bases and J gave up 8 bases; unmatched junction bases: 9. CDR3 bases: TGTGCCACCAGCAGGGATCCGGGGGGGTGGGATGAGCAGTTCTTC. Translated, it gives CATSRDPGGWDEQFF.

This sequence joins TRBV11-3 and TRBJ2-7; the D gene is possibly TRBD1 (5 bases). Looked up from germline, CDR1 is SGHNT and CDR2 is YENEEA. This CDR3 is 15 amino acids long. V lost 0 bases, J lost 3 bases, and 12 bases lay in between. The CDR3: CASSLDSGIRYEQYF. CDR3 nucleotides: TGTGCCAGCAGCTTAGATTCAGGGATCCGCTACGAGCAGTACTTC.